The 11 T cell receptor beta chains below were found in one sample sequenced in a study of T cell repertoires in cytomegalovirus infection. No antigens are known for them. Using its own MiXCR run on the reads, TCRdb lists one record per CDR3 protein. The profile covers around 750,000 distinct CDR3 sequences, with about 31% appearing a single time and roughly 12% taken by the ten largest. The material sequenced was cultured CD8+ T cells from PBMCs, taken from culture after CMV antigen stimulation. These receptors came from a human donor in good health (CMV status not recorded). Some clones in this sample may be carry-over from other donors' samples.

This clonotype was counted many times. The chain recombines TRBV7-2 with TRBJ1-1, with TRBD1 as a possible D gene (5 bases). The V gene's germline CDR1 is SGHTA and CDR2 FQGNSA. The V end was cut by 2 bases, the J end by 4 bases, with 14 bases between. The CDR3 is made up of 15 amino acids. For the CDR3, the DNA is TGTGCCAGCAGCTTATTCCTCGGGGGGGGCACTGAAGCTTTCTTT. Protein sequence: CASSLFLGGGTEAFF.

The gene calls are TRBV6-1 and TRBJ2-6; D possibly corresponds to TRBD2 (5 bases). Trimming cost V 2 bases and J 0 bases, with 8 bases left between them. CDR1 is MNHNS, CDR2 SASEGT, per germline. The CDR3 extends over 16 amino acids. The CDR3 DNA follows: TGTGCCAGCAGTGAACGGGAATTCTCTGGGGCCAACGTCCTGACTTTC. Translated: CASSEREFSGANVLTF.

This clonotype was recorded many times. The chain recombines TRBV7-9 with TRBJ1-2, with D possibly matching TRBD1 (6 bases). The CDR3 is 14 residues long. V shed 5 bases and J shed 7 bases, with 17 bases lying between them. CDR1 SEHNR and CDR2 FQNEAQ come from the germline V gene (reference sequence). CDR3 in amino acids: CASSVDSPNLGYTF. The CDR3 DNA sequence: TGTGCCAGCAGCGTGGACAGCCCTAACCTTGGCTACACCTTC. The whole variable domain, remainder taken from reference TRBV7-9 and TRBJ1-2, is DTGVSQNPRHKITKRGQNVTFRCDPISEHNRLYWYRQTLGQGPEFLTYFQNEAQLEKSRLLSDRFSAERPKGSFSTLEIQRTEQGDSAMYLCASSVDSPNLGYTFGSGTRLTVV.

The V gene is TRBV25-1, the J gene TRBJ1-3; 9 bases align to TRBD1. V lost 7 bases, J lost 7 bases, and 8 bases stayed unmatched. CDR1 is MGHDK and CDR2 is SYGVNS in the germline V gene. CDR3 size: 14 residues. CDR3 region: CASNAGTGRNTIYF. CDR3 nucleotides: TGTGCCAGCAACGCCGGGACAGGGAGGAACACCATATATTTT.

This chain links TRBV2 with TRBJ2-1; D ambiguous. V lost 9 bases and J 9 bases, leaving 9 bases between the germline ends. The CDR3 loop spans 10 amino acids. Germline V gene sequence: CDR1 SNHLY, CDR2 FYNNEI. The CDR3 region has the DNA TGTGCCAGTGGGAAGGGTGAGCAGTTCTTC. Amino acid sequence: CASGKGEQFF.

J is TRBJ1-1 and V is TRBV7-9; D not resolved. V was cut by 5 bases and J by 5 bases, with 15 bases left in between. Germline CDR1 is SEHNR and CDR2 is FQNEAQ (reference sequence). The CDR3 loop spans 14 amino acids. The CDR3 loop is CASSSPHGRTEAFF. The CDR3, as DNA: TGTGCCAGCAGCAGCCCACATGGGCGAACTGAAGCTTTCTTT. Drawing the rest from reference TRBV7-9 and TRBJ1-1, the complete variable domain is DTGVSQNPRHKITKRGQNVTFRCDPISEHNRLYWYRQTLGQGPEFLTYFQNEAQLEKSRLLSDRFSAERPKGSFSTLEIQRTEQGDSAMYLCASSSPHGRTEAFFGQGTRLTVV.

This clonotype was observed a handful of times. A read error may produce the germline difference seen at one junction end. The chain combines TRBV7-9 with TRBJ1-5; D gene unclear. In germline, CDR1 is SEHNR, CDR2 FQNEAQ (reference sequence). This CDR3 contains 11 residues. The CDR3: CASSIGQTQHF. The CDR3 DNA sequence: TGTGCCAGCAGCATAGGTCAGACCCAGCATTTT.

This clonotype was found a few times. The chain recombines TRBV29-1 with TRBJ2-3, with 12 bases matching TRBD2. Germline assignment: CDR1 SQVTM and CDR2 ANQGSEA. Trimming cost V 1 base and J 0 bases; bases outside gene matches: 2. This CDR3 is 16 amino acids long. The CDR3 bases are TGCAGCGTTGAAGGGACTAGCGGGACTAGCACAGATACGCAGTATTTT. Translation: CSVEGTSGTSTDTQYF.

This clonotype was seen a handful of times. The CDR3 loop reads CSVEIRYGYTF. DNA for the CDR3: TGCAGCGTTGAGATACGCTATGGCTACACCTTC. The chain recombines TRBV29-1 with TRBJ1-2; the D is unclear. Germline V CDR1 and CDR2: SQVTM, ANQGSEA. Trimming left V 3 bases short and J 4 bases short, with 6 bases between. The CDR3 is 11 residues long.

V usage is TRBV2 and J usage is TRBJ2-7; D is perhaps TRBD1 or TRBD2 (5 bases each). The ends were cut back, 3 bases at V and 7 bases at J, with 19 bases in the middle. The CDR3 totals 15 residues. Germline V gene sequence: CDR1 SNHLY, CDR2 FYNNEI. The DNA for the CDR3 is TGTGCCAGCAGTGAGCGGGCACAGGCCTCGGGGGAGCAGTACTTC. Protein sequence: CASSERAQASGEQYF.

The V call is TRBV15, the J call TRBJ2-3; weak D call: TRBD2 (6 bases). Between the trimmed V and J ends, which lost 6 bases and 3 bases, there was a span of 16 bases. Looked up from germline, CDR1 is LNHNV and CDR2 is YYDKDF (reference sequence). The CDR3 sequence is 15 residues long. The CDR3 loop is CATRGRGRGTDTQYF. The CDR3 DNA is TGTGCCACCAGAGGCCGCGGGCGGGGAACAGATACGCAGTATTTT. Full variable domain (rest looked up from reference TRBV15 and TRBJ2-3): DAMVIQNPRYQVTQFGKPVTLSCSQTLNHNVMYWYQQKSSQAPKLLFHYYDKDFNNEADTPDNFQSRRPNTSFCFLDIRSPGLGDTAMYLCATRGRGRGTDTQYFGPGTRLTVL.